The source of this T cell receptor beta chain is a study of blood T cells in healthy people across ages. Study-level results: Possibly confounding the expanded clonotype changes was the fact that donor CMV status was unknown. The study found more naive CD4+ cells and higher diversity in long-lived than aged donors.

Collection of roughly 9.8 milliliters of peripheral blood was performed for each donor. Concerning this clonotype itself: Its antigen is currently unknown.

Primers used in a second PCR of about 7 to 12 cycles were a sample-barcoded 5' primer and a J-beta primer mix. Each single sample gave us at least 2.5 million CDR3-containing paired-end reads. TCRdb itself ran the 5' RACE reads through MiXCR, one entry per CDR3 protein. Among around 990,000 distinct CDR3 sequences listed, roughly two fifths were seen once. The origin of this receptor is a man aged 18-30 years in good health. Sequenced input: blood.

CDR3 in amino acids: CRAADVATNEKLFF. For the CDR3, the DNA is TGCAGGGCCGCGGACGTAGCAACTAATGAAAAACTGTTTTTT. This chain joins TRBV20-1 and TRBJ1-4, with D unresolved. Germline loops: CDR1 DFQATT, CDR2 SNEGSKA (reference sequence). CDR3 length: 14 residues.